The 27 T cell receptor beta chains below come from one sample, sequenced in a study of post-analysis software for immune sequencing data (dated by TCRdb to between 2014 and 2017). These receptors are not linked to any known antigen. Receptor libraries were prepared by PCR. This sample was sequenced with an Illumina HiSeq 2500. Unique molecular identifiers were incorporated into TCR beta cDNA libraries to reduce PCR and sequencing biases. TCRdb cleaned the public reads at Q25 with fastp, built clones with MiXCR and kept in-frame beta chains. Every entry covers one CDR3 protein and lists the most common genes and DNA from its rows. For this sample there are fewer than 850,000 distinct CDR3 sequences; 46% appear just once. The ten largest clones capture 4.9% of the sample. Broad study findings and their caveats: Four to six TRBV segments, including TRBV5-6, TRBV5-1 and TRBV20-1, were significantly more frequent in patients than controls.

Material: blood. These receptors all come from a girl between 10 and 17 years old with multiple sclerosis.

Points on this clonotype: Its ends do not fully match the called genes, so a read error is possible. The rearrangement joins TRBV5-1 to TRBJ2-1; 9 bases align to TRBD2. The CDR3 totals 15 residues. The germline CDR1 and CDR2 sequences are SGHRS and YFSETQ. The CDR3 sequence: CACSYLAGDDNEQFF. The CDR3 DNA reads as TGCGCCTGCAGCTACTTAGCGGGGGATGACAATGAGCAGTTCTTC.

This chain connects TRBV27 to TRBJ2-7; 7 bases line up with TRBD1. Germline V gene data show CDR1 as MNHEY and CDR2 as SMNVEV (reference sequence). After removal of 5 bases from V and 0 bases from J, the junction contained 13 bases not matched to a gene. The CDR3 spans 17 residues. The CDR3 region is CASSPPRQGLRSYEQYF. CDR3 nucleotides: TGTGCCAGCAGTCCTCCTCGACAGGGATTGCGCTCCTACGAGCAGTACTTC.

This clonotype appeared a few times. This chain links TRBV5-1 with TRBJ2-7, with 12 nucleotides matching TRBD1. There are 14 residues in the CDR3. V trimming: 3 bases; J trimming: 4 bases; junction bases outside the gene matches: 2. Germline CDR1 and CDR2: SGHRS and YFSETQ. The CDR3 here is CASSWDRGPYEQYF. For the CDR3, the DNA is TGCGCCAGCAGCTGGGACAGGGGGCCTTACGAGCAGTACTTC. The variable domain in full, completed from reference TRBV5-1 and TRBJ2-7, reads KAGVTQTPRYLIKTRGQQVTLSCSPISGHRSVSWYQQTPGQGLQFLFEYFSETQRNKGNFPGRFSGRQFSNSRSEMNVSTLELGDSALYLCASSWDRGPYEQYFGPGTRLTVT.

This chain uses TRBV25-1 with TRBJ2-6; D is possibly TRBD2 (6 bases). The germline gives CDR1 MGHDK, CDR2 SYGVNS. Trimming shortened V by 5 bases and J by 4 bases, and 12 bases separated the two germline ends. The CDR3 covers 15 residues. The DNA of the CDR3 is TGTGCCAGCAGTCATGCGGGGACCGGGGCCAACGTCCTGACTTTC. Amino acid sequence: CASSHAGTGANVLTF.

V usage is TRBV20-1 and J usage is TRBJ2-3; 12 bases agree with TRBD2. Trimming took 6 bases from V and 7 from J; bases not matched to a gene: 14. Germline CDR1 reads DFQATT; CDR2 reads SNEGSKA (reference sequence). There are 16 residues in the CDR3. The CDR3 here is CSASQDASGRANTQYF. The CDR3 DNA is TGCAGTGCCAGTCAAGATGCTAGCGGGAGGGCAAATACGCAGTATTTT.

This clonotype was observed a few times. DNA for the CDR3: TGCAGCGTTACCGGGACCCGTGATCCCTACGAGCAGTACTTC. Its translation is CSVTGTRDPYEQYF. The gene calls are TRBV29-1 and TRBJ2-7; the D call may be TRBD1 or TRBD2 (5 bases each). V was trimmed by 5 bases and J by 2 bases, leaving 16 bases between them. The germline gives CDR1 SQVTM, CDR2 ANQGSEA. This CDR3 is built from 14 residues.

The chain employs TRBV9 and TRBJ1-4, with D perhaps TRBD1 (5 bases). The CDR3 consists of 13 residues. Trimming stripped 7 bases from V and 0 bases from J, with 7 bases between. Per the germline V gene, CDR1 is SGDLS and CDR2 is YYNGEE. This CDR3 reads CASGGTTNEKLFF. The CDR3 DNA is TGTGCCAGCGGGGGGACAACTAATGAAAAACTGTTTTTT.

The gene calls are TRBV20-1 and TRBJ2-7; TRBD1 or TRBD2 may be the D gene (5 bases each). The end of the DNA is better explained by TRBJ2-5, so the J call may be wrong. The germline V gene has CDR1 DFQATT and CDR2 SNEGSKA (reference sequence). CDR3 size: 13 residues. The CDR3 bases are TGCAGTGCAAAAGGGTCCGGGACAGAGACCCAGTACTTC. Translating it yields CSAKGSGTETQYF.

V usage is TRBV4-1 and J usage is TRBJ1-1; 12 nucleotides line up with TRBD1. The germline gives CDR1 MGHRA, CDR2 YSYEKL. After removal of 0 bases from V and 6 bases from J, the junction contained 5 bases not matched to a gene. CDR3 length: 16 amino acids. CDR3 protein: CASSQDPGQGASEAFF. The CDR3 DNA is TGCGCCAGCAGCCAAGATCCGGGACAGGGGGCTTCTGAAGCTTTCTTT.

The chain links TRBV12-3 or TRBV12-4 to TRBJ1-1; no clear D gene. Trimming removed 4 bases from V and 1 base from J, with 13 bases in between. The CDR3 extends over 15 amino acids. The CDR3 nucleotides read TGTGCCAGCAGTTACCGGGCCCCCGGGAACACTGAAGCTTTCTTT. Residues: CASSYRAPGNTEAFF.

This chain links TRBV29-1 with TRBJ2-7; 9 bases fit TRBD1. J gave up 2 bases and V 1 base, and 9 bases lay outside the gene matches. Germline-derived CDR1 and CDR2 are SQVTM and ANQGSEA. This CDR3 has 16 residues. This CDR3 reads CSVEGYRDRAPYEQYF. The CDR3 DNA follows: TGCAGCGTTGAAGGGTACCGGGACAGGGCCCCCTACGAGCAGTACTTC.

The J gene is TRBJ2-7, the V gene TRBV28, with 9 positions matching TRBD1. Trimming removed 6 bases from V and 10 bases from J; junction bases left unmatched: 13. The CDR3 length is 14 residues. Germline-derived CDR1 and CDR2 are MDHEN and SYDVKM. The DNA of the CDR3 is TGTGCCAGCAGCCACGACAGGGGGAGACAAACCCAGTACTTC. Protein sequence: CASSHDRGRQTQYF.

The chain combines TRBV7-9 with TRBJ2-7; a weak D match, TRBD1 (6 bases). This CDR3 has 14 residues. Germline V gene sequence: CDR1 SEHNR, CDR2 FQNEAQ (reference sequence). V gave up 5 bases and J gave up 3 bases, with 14 bases separating them. CDR3 DNA sequence: TGTGCCAGCAGCCCACGGGACACCCACTACGAGCAGTACTTC. The encoded protein is CASSPRDTHYEQYF.

The chain couples TRBV3-1 to TRBJ2-5, with D uncertain. Germline values: CDR1 LGHDT, CDR2 YNNKEL (reference sequence). The CDR3 totals 18 residues. The germline V and J ends were trimmed by 0 bases and 2 bases, with 19 bases remaining between them. The CDR3 loop is CASSQEQRNSGIQETQYF. The CDR3 DNA follows: TGTGCCAGCAGCCAAGAACAGAGAAACAGTGGGATTCAAGAGACCCAGTACTTC.

The V and J genes are TRBV27 and TRBJ2-1, with D possibly being TRBD2 (7 bases). The CDR3 is 14 amino acids. Germline V lookup: CDR1 MNHEY, CDR2 SMNVEV (reference sequence). Trimming took 4 bases from V and 4 from J, leaving 11 bases between them. CDR3 in amino acids: CASSWGGAYNEQFF. The CDR3 nucleotides read TGTGCCAGCAGTTGGGGGGGCGCGTACAATGAGCAGTTCTTC.

This rearrangement joins TRBV4-3 to TRBJ2-7; D possibly uses TRBD1 or TRBD2 (5 bases each). CDR3 length: 15 amino acids. Trimming took 4 bases from V and 7 from J, leaving 20 bases between them. Germline CDR1 is LGHNA and CDR2 is YSLEER. For the CDR3, the DNA is TGCGCCAGCAGCCCACAGCGTGGGGGATACAATGAGCAGTACTTC. Residues: CASSPQRGGYNEQYF.

This clonotype was recorded once. CDR3 region: CASRATGSPYEQYF. For the CDR3, the DNA is TGTGCCAGCAGGGCCACAGGGAGCCCCTACGAGCAGTACTTC. The chain carries TRBV28 and TRBJ2-4, with D possibly matching TRBD1 (6 bases). The J call is uncertain, as TRBJ2-7 better fits the DNA end. Germline CDR1 reads MDHEN; CDR2 reads SYDVKM. This CDR3 contains 14 residues.

The rearrangement uses TRBV20-1 and TRBJ1-2; 8 bases are shared with TRBD1. The CDR3 contains 13 residues. Per the germline V gene, CDR1 is DFQATT and CDR2 is SNEGSKA (reference sequence). Unmatched junction bases numbered 3, after V lost 1 base and J lost 5 bases. The CDR3: CSARGDRPYGYTF. The CDR3 DNA reads as TGCAGTGCTAGAGGGGACAGGCCTTATGGCTACACCTTC.

V is TRBV12-3 or TRBV12-4 and J is TRBJ2-7; possibly TRBD2 for D (6 bases). Trimming cost V 3 bases and J 12 bases, with 15 bases left between them. This CDR3 region has 12 residues. The CDR3 loop is CASSFVGGVRYF. The CDR3 nucleotides read TGTGCCAGCAGTTTCGTTGGAGGGGTGAGGTACTTC.

This clonotype was detected a few times. CDR3 in amino acids: CSAPQPGAYEQYF. CDR3 DNA: TGCAGTGCTCCCCAGCCTGGAGCCTACGAGCAGTACTTC. The chain joins TRBV20-1 to TRBJ2-7; D not certain. V was cut by 5 bases and J by 2 bases, with 13 bases left in between. Germline V gives CDR1 DFQATT, CDR2 SNEGSKA (reference sequence). The CDR3 loop spans 13 amino acids.

The chain couples TRBV12-3 or TRBV12-4 to TRBJ2-7; TRBD1 matches at 8 bases. Germline trimming cut 4 bases from V and 3 bases from J; bases unmatched to any gene: 8. The CDR3 loop spans 15 amino acids. The CDR3 DNA sequence: TGTGCCAGCAGTTCATCGGTGGGACAGGACTACGAGCAGTACTTC. Its protein is CASSSSVGQDYEQYF.

A few counts support this clonotype. The V call is TRBV4-2, the J call TRBJ2-7; tentatively, D is TRBD1 (5 bases). The V gene lost 1 base and the J gene lost 0 bases, with 10 bases spanning the gap. The CDR3 totals 15 residues. Germline V lookup: CDR1 LGHNA, CDR2 YNFKEQ. The chain's CDR3 is CASSQGIGDSYEQYF. The CDR3 bases are TGTGCCAGCAGCCAAGGAATAGGGGACTCCTACGAGCAGTACTTC.

A word on this clonotype: The junction differs from germline at one of its ends, possibly a read error. The chain couples TRBV7-2 to TRBJ2-7; D ambiguous. CDR3 size: 14 residues. CDR1 is SGHTA, CDR2 FQGNSA, per germline. In DNA, the CDR3 is TGTGCCAGCAGTTTAGGCGTTTTGGCCGACGAGCAGTACTTC. Residues: CASSLGVLADEQYF. The full variable domain, rest sourced from reference TRBV7-2 and TRBJ2-7, is GAGVSQSPSNKVTEKGKDVELRCDPISGHTALYWYRQSLGQGLEFLIYFQGNSAPDKSGLPSDRFSAERTGGSVSTLTIQRTQQEDSAVYLCASSLGVLADEQYFGPGTRLTVT.

The chain links TRBV20-1 to TRBJ1-1; maybe TRBD1 (6 bases). The V end was cut by 3 bases, the J end by 1 base, with 9 bases between. The germline V gene has CDR1 DFQATT and CDR2 SNEGSKA (reference sequence). The CDR3 extends over 13 amino acids. Here the CDR3 DNA reads TGCAGTGCTAGTGCGGGACAGAACACTGAAGCTTTCTTT. Amino acid sequence: CSASAGQNTEAFF.

The V and J genes are TRBV7-2 and TRBJ2-1, with a weak D call TRBD1 (6 bases). Trimming left V 5 bases short and J 2 bases short, with 22 bases between. Germline CDR1 is SGHTA and CDR2 is FQGNSA. This CDR3 is 18 amino acids long. In nucleotides, the CDR3 is TGTGCCAGCAGCCCCAATTCTCCATGGCAGGGGACCTACAATGAGCAGTTCTTC. This translates into CASSPNSPWQGTYNEQFF.

The genes are TRBV5-1 and TRBJ2-5, with 7 positions matching TRBD1. The DNA end lines up better with TRBJ2-7; the J call may be wrong. The V gene's germline CDR1 is SGHRS and CDR2 YFSETQ. This CDR3 spans 16 amino acids. CDR3 in amino acids: CASSLPSGTVIIEQYF. CDR3 DNA: TGCGCCAGCAGCTTACCTTCCGGGACAGTAATCATCGAGCAGTACTTC.

Turning to this clonotype: The junction does not match germline at one end; this may be a read error. The gene calls are TRBV20-1 and TRBJ1-4; maybe TRBD1 (6 bases). CDR3 length: 14 residues. The germline V gene encodes CDR1 DFQATT and CDR2 SNEGSKA (reference sequence). The CDR3 DNA reads TGCAGTGCCATGGCGGGGGGCGGGGGTGAAAAACGGTTTTTT. Translating it yields CSAMAGGGGEKRFF.